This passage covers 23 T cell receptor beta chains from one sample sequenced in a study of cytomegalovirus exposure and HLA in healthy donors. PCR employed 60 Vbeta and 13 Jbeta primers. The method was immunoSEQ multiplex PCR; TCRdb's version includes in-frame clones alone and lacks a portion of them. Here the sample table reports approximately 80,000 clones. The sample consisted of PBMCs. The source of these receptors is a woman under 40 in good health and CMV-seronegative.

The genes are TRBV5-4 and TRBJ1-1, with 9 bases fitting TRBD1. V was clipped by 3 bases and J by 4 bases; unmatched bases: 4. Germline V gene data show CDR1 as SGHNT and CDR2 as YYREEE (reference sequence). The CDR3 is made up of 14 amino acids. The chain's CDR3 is CASSSPDRGTEAFF. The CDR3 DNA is TGTGCCAGCAGCTCCCCGGACAGGGGCACTGAAGCTTTCTTT.

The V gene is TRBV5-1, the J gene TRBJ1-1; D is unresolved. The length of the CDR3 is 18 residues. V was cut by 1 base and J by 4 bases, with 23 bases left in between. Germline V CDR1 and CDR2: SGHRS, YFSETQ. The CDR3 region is CASSLSPGLGRVGTEAFF. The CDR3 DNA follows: TGCGCCAGCAGCTTGTCTCCAGGTTTGGGGAGGGTGGGCACTGAAGCTTTCTTT. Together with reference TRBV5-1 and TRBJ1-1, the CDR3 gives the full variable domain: KAGVTQTPRYLIKTRGQQVTLSCSPISGHRSVSWYQQTPGQGLQFLFEYFSETQRNKGNFPGRFSGRQFSNSRSEMNVSTLELGDSALYLCASSLSPGLGRVGTEAFFGQGTRLTVV.

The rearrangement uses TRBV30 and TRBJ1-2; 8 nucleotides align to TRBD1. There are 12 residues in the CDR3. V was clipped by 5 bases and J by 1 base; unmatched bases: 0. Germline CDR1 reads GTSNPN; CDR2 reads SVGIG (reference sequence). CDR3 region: CAWGQGNYGYTF. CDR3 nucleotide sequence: TGTGCCTGGGGACAGGGTAACTATGGCTACACCTTC.

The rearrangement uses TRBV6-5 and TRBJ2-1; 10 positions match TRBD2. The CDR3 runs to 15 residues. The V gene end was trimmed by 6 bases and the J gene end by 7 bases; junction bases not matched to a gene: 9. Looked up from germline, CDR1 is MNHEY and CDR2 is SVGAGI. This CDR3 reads CASSPTSGTTNEQFF. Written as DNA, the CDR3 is TGTGCCAGCAGCCCCACTAGCGGGACGACGAATGAGCAGTTCTTC.

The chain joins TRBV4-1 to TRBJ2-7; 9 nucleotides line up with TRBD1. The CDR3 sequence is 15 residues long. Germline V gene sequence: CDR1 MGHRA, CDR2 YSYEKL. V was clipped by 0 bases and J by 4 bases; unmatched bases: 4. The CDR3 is CASSQEDDRGYEQYF. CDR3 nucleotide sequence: TGCGCCAGCAGCCAAGAGGATGACAGGGGGTACGAGCAGTACTTC.

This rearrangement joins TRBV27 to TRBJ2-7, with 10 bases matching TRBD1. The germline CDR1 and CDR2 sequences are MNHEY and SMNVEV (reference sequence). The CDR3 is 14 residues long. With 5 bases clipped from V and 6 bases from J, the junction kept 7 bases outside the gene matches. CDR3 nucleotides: TGTGCCAGCAGTCCCGGACAGGGGGTGTCCGAGCAGTACTTC. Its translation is CASSPGQGVSEQYF.

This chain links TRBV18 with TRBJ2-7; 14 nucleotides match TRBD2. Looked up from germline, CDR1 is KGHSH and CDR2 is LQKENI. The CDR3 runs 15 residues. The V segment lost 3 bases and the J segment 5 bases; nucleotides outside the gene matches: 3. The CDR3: CASSPGLAGEDEQYF. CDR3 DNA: TGTGCCAGCTCACCGGGACTAGCGGGAGAGGACGAGCAGTACTTC.

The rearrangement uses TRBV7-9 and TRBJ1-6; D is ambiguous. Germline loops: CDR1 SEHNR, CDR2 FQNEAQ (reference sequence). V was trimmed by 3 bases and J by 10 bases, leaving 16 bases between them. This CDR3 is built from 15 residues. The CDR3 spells CASSLVTGYASPLHF. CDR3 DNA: TGTGCCAGCAGCTTGGTTACGGGTTACGCATCACCCCTCCACTTT.

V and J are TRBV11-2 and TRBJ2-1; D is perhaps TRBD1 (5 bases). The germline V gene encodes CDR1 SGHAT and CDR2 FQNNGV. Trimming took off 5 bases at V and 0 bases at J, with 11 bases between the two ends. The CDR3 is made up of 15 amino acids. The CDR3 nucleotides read TGTGCCAGCAGCGGACACGAGAGCTCCTACAATGAGCAGTTCTTC. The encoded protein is CASSGHESSYNEQFF.

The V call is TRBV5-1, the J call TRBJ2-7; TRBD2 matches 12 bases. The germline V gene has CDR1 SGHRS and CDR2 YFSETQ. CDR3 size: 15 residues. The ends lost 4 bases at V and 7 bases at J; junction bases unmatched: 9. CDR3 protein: CASSPSGRANREQYF. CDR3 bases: TGCGCCAGCAGCCCTAGCGGGAGGGCCAATCGGGAGCAGTACTTC.

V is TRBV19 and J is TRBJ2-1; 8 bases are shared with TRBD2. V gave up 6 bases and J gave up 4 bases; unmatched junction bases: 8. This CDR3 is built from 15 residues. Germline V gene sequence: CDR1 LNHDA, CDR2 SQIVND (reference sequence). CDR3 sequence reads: CASSQLAGLYNEQFF. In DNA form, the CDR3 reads TGTGCCAGTAGCCAGCTAGCGGGCCTGTACAATGAGCAGTTCTTC.

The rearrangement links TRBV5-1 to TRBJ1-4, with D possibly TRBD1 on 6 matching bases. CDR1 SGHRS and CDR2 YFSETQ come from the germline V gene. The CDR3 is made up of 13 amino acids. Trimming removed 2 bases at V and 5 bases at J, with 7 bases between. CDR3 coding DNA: TGCGCCAGCAGCTTTGGGACAAATGAAAAACTGTTTTTT. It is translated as CASSFGTNEKLFF.

The CDR3, as DNA: TGCGCCAGCAGCCAAGGTCCCGGGGGTGACACCATATATTTT. Its translation: CASSQGPGGDTIYF. The chain carries TRBV4-1 and TRBJ1-3, with D possibly being TRBD1 (5 bases). Germline values: CDR1 MGHRA, CDR2 YSYEKL. This CDR3 region has 14 residues. Trimming removed 1 base at V and 8 bases at J, with 12 bases between.

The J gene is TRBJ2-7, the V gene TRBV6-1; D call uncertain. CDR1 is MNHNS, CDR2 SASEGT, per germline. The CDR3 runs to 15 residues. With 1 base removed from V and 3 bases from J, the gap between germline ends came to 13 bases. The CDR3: CASSEDGSRGYEQYF. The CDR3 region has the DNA TGTGCCAGCAGTGAAGACGGATCTCGAGGCTACGAGCAGTACTTC.

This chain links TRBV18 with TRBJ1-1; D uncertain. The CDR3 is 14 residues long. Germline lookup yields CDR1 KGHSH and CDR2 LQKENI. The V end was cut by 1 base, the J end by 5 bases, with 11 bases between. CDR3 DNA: TGTGCCAGCTCACCACTAAAGGGAGAGACTGAAGCTTTCTTT. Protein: CASSPLKGETEAFF.

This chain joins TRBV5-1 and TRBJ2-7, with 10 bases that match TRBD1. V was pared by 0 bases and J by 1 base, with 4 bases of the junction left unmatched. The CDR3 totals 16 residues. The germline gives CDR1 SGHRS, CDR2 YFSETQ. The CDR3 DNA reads TGCGCCAGCAGCTTGGTCGGGACAGGGGCTTCCTACGAGCAGTACTTC. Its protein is CASSLVGTGASYEQYF.

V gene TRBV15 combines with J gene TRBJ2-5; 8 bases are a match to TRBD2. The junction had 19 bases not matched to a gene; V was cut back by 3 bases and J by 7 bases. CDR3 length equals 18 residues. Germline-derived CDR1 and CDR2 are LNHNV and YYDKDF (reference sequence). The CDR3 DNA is TGTGCCACCAGCAGCGCCTGGGCGGGAGGCTCACGGCCAATGACCCAGTACTTC. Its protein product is CATSSAWAGGSRPMTQYF.

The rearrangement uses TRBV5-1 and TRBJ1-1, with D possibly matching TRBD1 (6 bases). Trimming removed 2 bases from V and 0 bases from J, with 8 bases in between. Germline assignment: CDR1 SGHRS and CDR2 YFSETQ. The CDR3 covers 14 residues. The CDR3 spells CASSFGQLNTEAFF. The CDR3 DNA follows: TGCGCCAGCAGCTTTGGACAGCTGAACACTGAAGCTTTCTTT.

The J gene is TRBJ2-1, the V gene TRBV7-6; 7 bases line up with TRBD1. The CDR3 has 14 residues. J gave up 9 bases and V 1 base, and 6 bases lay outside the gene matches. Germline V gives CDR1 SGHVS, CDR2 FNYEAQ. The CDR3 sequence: CASSLGQGLSEQFF. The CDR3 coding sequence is TGTGCCAGCAGCTTAGGACAGGGTTTAAGTGAGCAGTTCTTC.

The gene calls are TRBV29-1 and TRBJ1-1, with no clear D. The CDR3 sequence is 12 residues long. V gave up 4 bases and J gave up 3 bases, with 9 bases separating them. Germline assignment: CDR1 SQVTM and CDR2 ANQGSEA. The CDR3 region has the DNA TGCAGCGTTGTAGTGTTGGACACTGAAGCTTTCTTT. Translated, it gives CSVVVLDTEAFF.

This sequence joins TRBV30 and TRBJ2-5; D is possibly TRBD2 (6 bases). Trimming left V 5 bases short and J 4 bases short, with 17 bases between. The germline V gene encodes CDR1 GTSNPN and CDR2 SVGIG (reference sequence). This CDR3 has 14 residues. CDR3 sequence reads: CAWSLANEGETQYF. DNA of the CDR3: TGTGCCTGGTCACTAGCTAACGAAGGAGAGACCCAGTACTTC.

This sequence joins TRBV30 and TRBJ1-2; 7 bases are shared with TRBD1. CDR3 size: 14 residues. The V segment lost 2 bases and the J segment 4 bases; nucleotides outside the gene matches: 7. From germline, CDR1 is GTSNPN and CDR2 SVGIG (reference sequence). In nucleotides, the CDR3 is TGTGCCTGGAGTAAAGGGACAGCTGTCTATGGCTACACCTTC. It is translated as CAWSKGTAVYGYTF.

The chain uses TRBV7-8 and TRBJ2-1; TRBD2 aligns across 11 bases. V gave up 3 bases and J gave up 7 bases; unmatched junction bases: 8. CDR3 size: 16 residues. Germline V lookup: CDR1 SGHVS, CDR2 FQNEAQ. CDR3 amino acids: CASSFSRLAGINEQFF. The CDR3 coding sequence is TGTGCCAGCAGCTTCTCCAGACTAGCGGGAATTAATGAGCAGTTCTTC.